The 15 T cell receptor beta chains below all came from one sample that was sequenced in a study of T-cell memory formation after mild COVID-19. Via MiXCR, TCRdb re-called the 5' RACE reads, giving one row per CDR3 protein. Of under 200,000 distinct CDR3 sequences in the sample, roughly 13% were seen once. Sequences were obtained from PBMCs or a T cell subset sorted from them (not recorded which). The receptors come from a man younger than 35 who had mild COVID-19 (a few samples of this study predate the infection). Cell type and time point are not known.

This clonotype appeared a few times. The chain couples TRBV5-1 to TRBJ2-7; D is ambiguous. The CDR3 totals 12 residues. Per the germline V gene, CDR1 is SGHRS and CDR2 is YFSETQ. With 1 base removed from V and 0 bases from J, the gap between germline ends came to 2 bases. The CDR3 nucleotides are TGCGCCAGCAGCTTGCTCTCCTACGAGCAGTACGTC. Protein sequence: CASSLLSYEQYV.

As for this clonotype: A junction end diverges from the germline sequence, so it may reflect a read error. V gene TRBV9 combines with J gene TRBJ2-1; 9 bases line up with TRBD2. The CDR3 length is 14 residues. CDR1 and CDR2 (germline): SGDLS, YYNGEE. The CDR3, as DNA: TGTGCCAGCAGCGTAGCTGGCGGGGGGGATCGGCTACTCTTC. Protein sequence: CASSVAGGGDRLLF.

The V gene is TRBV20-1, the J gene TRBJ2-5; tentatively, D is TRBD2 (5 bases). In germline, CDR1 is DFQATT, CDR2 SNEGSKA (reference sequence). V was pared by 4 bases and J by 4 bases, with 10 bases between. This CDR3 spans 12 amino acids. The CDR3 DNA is TGCAGTGCTACACTAGGACGAGAGACCCAGTACTTC. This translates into CSATLGRETQYF.

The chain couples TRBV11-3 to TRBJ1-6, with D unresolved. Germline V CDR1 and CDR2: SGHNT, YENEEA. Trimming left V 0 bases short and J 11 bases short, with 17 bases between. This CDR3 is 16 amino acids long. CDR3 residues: CASSLDPRSRIPPLHF. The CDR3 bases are TGTGCCAGCAGCTTAGATCCACGGTCTCGGATACCACCCCTCCACTTT.

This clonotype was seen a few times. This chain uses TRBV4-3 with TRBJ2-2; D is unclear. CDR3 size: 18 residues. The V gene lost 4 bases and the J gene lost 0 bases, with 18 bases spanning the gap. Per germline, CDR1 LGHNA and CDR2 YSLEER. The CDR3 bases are TGCGCCAGCAGCCGCCACCCCACGAGACTTTCGAACACCGGGGAGCTGTTTTTT. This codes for CASSRHPTRLSNTGELFF.

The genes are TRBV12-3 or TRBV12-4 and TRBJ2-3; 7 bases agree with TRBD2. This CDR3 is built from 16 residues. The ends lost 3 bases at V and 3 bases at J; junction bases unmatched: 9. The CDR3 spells CASSFLERGLTDTQYF. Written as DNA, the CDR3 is TGTGCCAGCAGTTTTCTCGAGCGGGGATTAACAGATACGCAGTATTTT.

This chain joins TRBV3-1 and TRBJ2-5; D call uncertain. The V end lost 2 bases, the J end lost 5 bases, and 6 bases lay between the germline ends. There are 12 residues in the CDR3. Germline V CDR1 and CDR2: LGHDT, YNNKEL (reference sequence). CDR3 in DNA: TGTGCCAGCAGCCAAACCGGGGAGACCCAGTACTTC. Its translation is CASSQTGETQYF.

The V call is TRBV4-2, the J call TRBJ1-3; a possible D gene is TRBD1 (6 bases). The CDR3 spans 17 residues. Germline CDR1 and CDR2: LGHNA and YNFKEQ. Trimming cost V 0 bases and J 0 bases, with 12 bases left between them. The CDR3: CASSQEGHSLSGNTIYF. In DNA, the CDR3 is TGTGCCAGCAGCCAAGAGGGACATTCTCTCTCTGGAAACACCATATATTTT.

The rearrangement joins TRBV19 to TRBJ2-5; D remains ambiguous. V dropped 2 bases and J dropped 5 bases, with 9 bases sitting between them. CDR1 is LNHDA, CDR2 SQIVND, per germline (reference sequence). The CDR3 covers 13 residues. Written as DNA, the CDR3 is TGTGCCAGTAGTATAAATGTGGAGGAGACCCAGTACTTC. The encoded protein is CASSINVEETQYF.

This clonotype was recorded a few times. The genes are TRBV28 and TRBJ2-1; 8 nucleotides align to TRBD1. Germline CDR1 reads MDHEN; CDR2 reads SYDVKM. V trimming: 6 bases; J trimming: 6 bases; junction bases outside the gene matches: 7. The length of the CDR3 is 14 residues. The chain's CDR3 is CASRNSGTGNEQFF. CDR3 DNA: TGTGCCAGCAGAAACTCGGGGACAGGCAATGAGCAGTTCTTC.

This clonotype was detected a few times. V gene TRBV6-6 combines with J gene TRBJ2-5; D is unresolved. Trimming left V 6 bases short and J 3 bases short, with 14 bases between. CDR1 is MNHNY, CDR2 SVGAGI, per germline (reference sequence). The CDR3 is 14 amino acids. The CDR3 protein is CASRGFDWKETQYF. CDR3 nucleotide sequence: TGTGCCAGCAGGGGCTTCGACTGGAAAGAGACCCAGTACTTC.

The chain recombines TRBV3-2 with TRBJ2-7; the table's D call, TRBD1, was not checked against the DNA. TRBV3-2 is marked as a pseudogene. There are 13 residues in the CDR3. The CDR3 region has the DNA TGTGCCAGCAGCCCCTCAGGGGCGGACGAGCAGTACGTC. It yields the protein CASSPSGADEQYV.

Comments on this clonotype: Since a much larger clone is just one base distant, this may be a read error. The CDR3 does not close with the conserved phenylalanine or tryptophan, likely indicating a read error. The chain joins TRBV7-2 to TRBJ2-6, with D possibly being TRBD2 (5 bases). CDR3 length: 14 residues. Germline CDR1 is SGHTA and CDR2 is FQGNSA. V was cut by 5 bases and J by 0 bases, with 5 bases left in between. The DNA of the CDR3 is TGTGCCAGCAGCGGAGGCTCTGGGGCCAACGTCCTGACTTTA. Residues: CASSGGSGANVLTL.

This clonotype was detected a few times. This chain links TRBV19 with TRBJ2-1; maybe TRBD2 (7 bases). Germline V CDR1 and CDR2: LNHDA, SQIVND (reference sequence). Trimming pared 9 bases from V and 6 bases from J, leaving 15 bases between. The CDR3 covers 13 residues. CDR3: CASGGRRSNEQFF. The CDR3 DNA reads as TGTGCCAGCGGGGGGCGGCGTTCCAATGAGCAGTTCTTC.

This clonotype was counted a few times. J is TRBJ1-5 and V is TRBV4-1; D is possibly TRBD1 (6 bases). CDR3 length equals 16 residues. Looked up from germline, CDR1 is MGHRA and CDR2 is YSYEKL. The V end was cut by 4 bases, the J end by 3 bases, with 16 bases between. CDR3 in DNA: TGCGCCAGCAGCCTAAGACAGGCTAGTTCCAATCAGCCCCAGCATTTT. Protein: CASSLRQASSNQPQHF.